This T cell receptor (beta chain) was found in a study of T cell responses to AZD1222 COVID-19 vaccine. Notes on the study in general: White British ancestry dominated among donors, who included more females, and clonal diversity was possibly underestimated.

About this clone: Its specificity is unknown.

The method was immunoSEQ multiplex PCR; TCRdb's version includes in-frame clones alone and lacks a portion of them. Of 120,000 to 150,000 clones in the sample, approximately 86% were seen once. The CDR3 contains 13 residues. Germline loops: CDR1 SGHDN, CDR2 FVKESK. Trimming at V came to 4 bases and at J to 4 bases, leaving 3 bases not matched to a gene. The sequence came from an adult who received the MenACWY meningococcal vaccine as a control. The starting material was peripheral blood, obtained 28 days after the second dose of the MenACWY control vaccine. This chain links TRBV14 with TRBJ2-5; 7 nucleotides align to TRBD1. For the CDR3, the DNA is TGTGCCAGCAGCCGAAACAGGGGAGAGACCCAGTACTTC. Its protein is CASSRNRGETQYF.